The 14 T cell receptor beta chains below were found in one sample sequenced in a study of cytomegalovirus exposure and HLA in healthy donors. Primers for the PCR totalled 60 Vbeta and 13 Jbeta. Some clones are missing from TCRdb's copy, which holds only in-frame ones; the method was immunoSEQ multiplex PCR. Among approximately 90,000 clones listed, 76% were seen once. Sequencing used PBMCs. These receptors all stem from a male donor in good health and CMV-seronegative.

V and J are TRBV6-5 and TRBJ1-4, with D maybe TRBD1 (6 bases). V was pared by 6 bases and J by 4 bases, with 12 bases between. In germline, CDR1 is MNHEY, CDR2 SVGAGI. This CDR3 region has 14 residues. Here the CDR3 DNA reads TGTGCCAGCAGGATGACAGGAGATAATGAAAAACTGTTTTTT. Translated, it gives CASRMTGDNEKLFF.

This chain connects TRBV2 to TRBJ2-1; 10 positions agree with TRBD1. After removal of 8 bases from V and 12 bases from J, the junction contained 10 bases not matched to a gene. Germline lookup yields CDR1 SNHLY and CDR2 FYNNEI. There are 13 residues in the CDR3. CDR3 residues: CASSVERDRGQFF. The CDR3 DNA reads as TGTGCCAGCTCTGTGGAACGGGACAGGGGGCAGTTCTTC.

The V call is TRBV28, the J call TRBJ1-1, with 9 bases aligning to TRBD1. This CDR3 has 14 residues. Trimming removed 5 bases from V and 7 bases from J; junction bases left unmatched: 8. Germline CDR1 and CDR2: MDHEN and SYDVKM. CDR3 sequence reads: CASSARDREFEAFF. In DNA, the CDR3 is TGTGCCAGCAGTGCCCGGGACAGGGAGTTTGAAGCTTTCTTT.

V gene TRBV14 combines with J gene TRBJ2-6, with a possible D match to TRBD1 (6 bases). The CDR3 covers 17 residues. Deletions cut 3 bases from V and 0 bases from J, with 12 bases between. Germline V CDR1 and CDR2: SGHDN, FVKESK. The CDR3 DNA reads as TGTGCCAGCAGCCACGGACAGCGTCGCTCTGGGGCCAACGTCCTGACTTTC. It is translated as CASSHGQRRSGANVLTF.

This clone appeared a single time. The chain recombines TRBV27 with TRBJ2-7, with D possibly TRBD1 on 6 matching bases. Germline V gene lookup returns CDR1 MNHEY and CDR2 SMNVEV (reference sequence). The CDR3 loop spans 15 amino acids. V was cut by 2 bases and J by 1 base, with 12 bases left in between. In nucleotides, the CDR3 is TGTGCCAGCAGTTTAAGGGCAGGGGTATCCTACGAGCAGTACTTC. Amino acid sequence: CASSLRAGVSYEQYF.

J is TRBJ2-2 and V is TRBV7-3; TRBD2 might be the D (5 bases). This CDR3 contains 15 residues. V lost 3 bases, J lost 0 bases, and 8 bases lay in between. The germline V gene encodes CDR1 SGHTA and CDR2 FQGTGA. Here the CDR3 reads CASSFRAANTGELFF. The CDR3 coding sequence is TGTGCCAGCAGCTTTAGAGCGGCGAACACCGGGGAGCTGTTTTTT.

The chain joins TRBV5-4 to TRBJ2-3; TRBD2 agrees at 7 bases. The length of the CDR3 is 15 residues. Germline loops: CDR1 SGHNT, CDR2 YYREEE (reference sequence). The J segment lost 1 base and the V segment lost 0 bases, leaving 2 bases of the junction unmatched. This chain's CDR3 is CASSLGGRGTDTQYF. The CDR3 DNA reads as TGTGCCAGCAGCTTGGGGGGGAGGGGCACAGATACGCAGTATTTT.

The CDR3 DNA is TGTGCCAGCAGTTTAACAGGGAAACTGGAGACCCAGTACTTC. It codes for CASSLTGKLETQYF. This chain links TRBV28 with TRBJ2-5, with TRBD1 as a possible D gene (6 bases). There are 14 residues in the CDR3. Trimming cost V 2 bases and J 5 bases, with 12 bases left between them. CDR1 is MDHEN and CDR2 is SYDVKM in the germline V gene.

The chain carries TRBV4-1 and TRBJ1-1; TRBD1 is a possible D gene (5 bases). Germline-derived CDR1 and CDR2 are MGHRA and YSYEKL. The CDR3 runs 16 residues. V was pared by 2 bases and J by 3 bases, with 16 bases between. As DNA, the CDR3 is TGCGCCAGCAGCCAACCTACAGGAAGGAGGGACACTGAAGCTTTCTTT. It is translated as CASSQPTGRRDTEAFF.

This clone was picked up one time. This chain joins TRBV6-6 and TRBJ2-1; TRBD1 is a possible D gene (8 bases). Trimming took off 2 bases at V and 7 bases at J, with 12 bases between the two ends. The V gene's germline CDR1 is MNHNY and CDR2 SVGAGI (reference sequence). This CDR3 is built from 14 residues. CDR3 nucleotides: TGTGCCAGCAGTTACCCACAGGGGGGGAATGAGCAGTTCTTC. As protein: CASSYPQGGNEQFF.

This clone was detected a few times. V is TRBV19 and J is TRBJ2-1; 9 bases align to TRBD2. The CDR3 consists of 15 residues. Trimming at V came to 5 bases and at J to 3 bases, leaving 5 bases not matched to a gene. The germline gives CDR1 LNHDA, CDR2 SQIVND (reference sequence). For the CDR3, the DNA is TGTGCCAGTAGTCCTAGCGGGGAGGACTACAATGAGCAGTTCTTC. Translating it yields CASSPSGEDYNEQFF. The whole variable domain, filled in from reference TRBV19 and TRBJ2-1, reads DGGITQSPKYLFRKEGQNVTLSCEQNLNHDAMYWYRQDPGQGLRLIYYSQIVNDFQKGDIAEGYSVSREKKESFPLTVTSAQKNPTAFYLCASSPSGEDYNEQFFGPGTRLTVL.

In its sample, this clone ranks as medium-sized. The chain recombines TRBV5-8 with TRBJ1-2; perhaps TRBD1 as D (6 bases). Germline CDR1 reads SGHTS; CDR2 reads YDEGEE. Between the trimmed V and J ends, which lost 1 base and 5 bases, there was a span of 9 bases. The CDR3 runs 13 residues. The CDR3 is CASSLSQGYGYTF. CDR3 nucleotide sequence: TGTGCCAGCAGCTTGTCCCAGGGGTATGGCTACACCTTC.

The chain combines TRBV14 with TRBJ2-7; 8 nucleotides match TRBD1. CDR1 is SGHDN and CDR2 is FVKESK in the germline V gene. The CDR3 is 15 amino acids. J lost 7 bases, V lost 3 bases, and 11 bases had no gene match. Here the CDR3 reads CASSHRQGPGWEQYF. The CDR3 DNA reads TGTGCCAGCAGCCACCGACAGGGGCCGGGCTGGGAGCAGTACTTC. Looking up the rest from reference TRBV14 and TRBJ2-7 gives the full variable domain: EAGVTQFPSHSVIEKGQTVTLRCDPISGHDNLYWYRRVMGKEIKFLLHFVKESKQDESGMPNNRFLAERTGGTYSTLKVQPAELEDSGVYFCASSHRQGPGWEQYFGPGTRLTVT.

The V and J genes are TRBV19 and TRBJ2-3; 12 positions match TRBD2. Germline trimming cut 5 bases from V and 2 bases from J; bases unmatched to any gene: 5. The V gene's germline CDR1 is LNHDA and CDR2 SQIVND (reference sequence). The CDR3 totals 16 residues. As DNA, the CDR3 is TGTGCCAGTAGTCCGCGACTAGCGGGAGCCACAGATACGCAGTATTTT. This codes for CASSPRLAGATDTQYF.